Sequencing of this TCR beta chain was carried out in a study of shared clonotypes between healthy human individuals. The naive CD8 population came from CD45RO-negative cells selected for CCR7, without terminally differentiated effector memory CD45RA+ cells. TCRdb's copy holds only in-frame clones and misses some; the assay was immunoSEQ multiplex PCR. This table has about 2 million clones, about 95% appearing once. This clone has a single count. Germline V gene data show CDR1 as MNHEY and CDR2 as SVGAGI. The CDR3 totals 14 residues. V was pared by 6 bases and J by 3 bases, with 8 bases of the junction left unmatched.

The receptor comes from a man aged 18-30 years in good health. Sequencing input: naive CD8+ T cells sorted from blood. The chain recombines TRBV6-5 with TRBJ2-7, with TRBD1 identical over 7 bases. Written as DNA, the CDR3 is TGTGCCAGCAGCCTACACAGGGGCATCTACGAGCAGTACTTC. This encodes CASSLHRGIYEQYF.